One and the same sample provided the 27 T cell receptor beta chains below, sequenced in a study of CD8 T cells in ankylosing spondylitis. TCRdb re-called the 5' RACE reads with MiXCR, one entry per CDR3 protein. The sample holds some 250,000 distinct CDR3 sequences, about 10% seen once. Sequencing was performed on blood, either unsorted or a sorted T cell fraction (not recorded which). These receptors all stem from a male donor with ankylosing spondylitis or in good health (not recorded which).

The table lists this clonotype with many counts. Compared with germline, one end of the junction differs, possibly owing to a read error. The rearrangement links TRBV29-1 to TRBJ1-1; the D gene is possibly TRBD1 (6 bases). CDR3 size: 14 residues. Germline V gene data show CDR1 as SQVTM and CDR2 as ANQGSEA. The CDR3 loop reads CSVDRGGAGAEAFF. As DNA, the CDR3 is TGCAGCGTTGACAGAGGAGGGGCGGGGGCTGAGGCTTTCTTT.

This clonotype occurred a few times. V is TRBV7-9 and J is TRBJ1-6; D perhaps matches TRBD1 (5 bases). The CDR3 covers 14 residues. Looked up from germline, CDR1 is SEHNR and CDR2 is FQNEAQ (reference sequence). The V end was cut by 0 bases, the J end by 7 bases, with 7 bases between. The CDR3 coding sequence is TGTGCCAGCAGCTTAGCAGGGACCAATTCACCCCTCCACTTT. This gives the protein CASSLAGTNSPLHF.

This clonotype was counted between two and nine times. V is TRBV7-9 and J is TRBJ1-2, with D maybe TRBD1 (5 bases). Trimming removed 5 bases at V and 2 bases at J, with 12 bases between. Germline CDR1 is SEHNR and CDR2 is FQNEAQ (reference sequence). The CDR3 contains 14 residues. In DNA form, the CDR3 reads TGTGCCAGCAGCCCCCGGGGCCTAAACTATGGCTACACCTTC. The encoded protein is CASSPRGLNYGYTF.

This chain links TRBV7-3 with TRBJ1-1; maybe TRBD1 (5 bases). The CDR3 is 13 residues long. Germline V gene data show CDR1 as SGHTA and CDR2 as FQGTGA. Trimming took off 5 bases at V and 4 bases at J, with 11 bases between the two ends. This CDR3 is CASSGTRGTEAFF. CDR3 DNA sequence: TGTGCCAGCAGCGGCACGAGGGGCACTGAAGCTTTCTTT.

The chain couples TRBV5-1 to TRBJ2-3; 12 bases are a match to TRBD2. The junction had 20 bases not matched to a gene; V was cut back by 9 bases and J by 6 bases. This CDR3 spans 18 amino acids. CDR1 is SGHRS, CDR2 YFSETQ, per germline. The CDR3 loop reads CAKPSERGLAGLRDTQYF. CDR3 bases: TGCGCCAAACCGTCTGAAAGAGGACTAGCGGGATTACGGGATACGCAGTATTTT.

This clonotype showed up just a few times. The chain employs TRBV2 and TRBJ2-3; D unclear. The germline V gene has CDR1 SNHLY and CDR2 FYNNEI. The CDR3 runs to 13 residues. V gave up 7 bases and J gave up 2 bases, with 10 bases separating them. This CDR3 is CASTPGYTDTQYF. DNA of the CDR3: TGTGCCAGCACTCCAGGATACACAGATACGCAGTATTTT.

This clonotype was seen repeatedly, ten times or more. The V and J genes are TRBV5-1 and TRBJ2-3; TRBD2 matches at 7 bases. The trim removed 0 bases at V and 5 bases at J, leaving 6 bases unmatched. Germline CDR1 and CDR2: SGHRS and YFSETQ. The CDR3 covers 15 residues. The CDR3 DNA reads TGCGCCAGCAGCTTGGGGCCAGCGGGGATAGATACGCAGTATTTT. It specifies CASSLGPAGIDTQYF.

This clonotype was detected ten times or more. This chain connects TRBV3-1 to TRBJ2-7, with 8 nucleotides matching TRBD1. The CDR3 is 14 residues long. CDR1 is LGHDT, CDR2 YNNKEL, per germline (reference sequence). With V trimmed by 4 bases and J by 2 bases, 4 bases remained unmatched. CDR3 coding DNA: TGTGCCAGCAGCCCGACAGGGGAGCCCTACGAGCAGTACTTC. Protein product: CASSPTGEPYEQYF.

This clonotype was counted ten times or more. The chain employs TRBV6-1 and TRBJ2-3; TRBD1 matches 8 bases. J was trimmed by 4 bases and V by 4 bases; bases with no gene match: 4. The germline gives CDR1 MNHNS, CDR2 SASEGT. The CDR3 runs to 14 residues. This CDR3 is CASSGGQDADTQYF. The CDR3 region has the DNA TGTGCCAGCAGTGGGGGACAGGACGCAGATACGCAGTATTTT.

This clonotype has a count of ten or more. The chain employs TRBV20-1 and TRBJ2-7; D call uncertain. Germline V CDR1 and CDR2: DFQATT, SNEGSKA (reference sequence). V was clipped by 0 bases and J by 2 bases, with 2 bases between them. CDR3 length: 11 residues. CDR3 region: CSAREPYEQYF. The DNA for the CDR3 is TGCAGTGCTAGAGAACCCTACGAGCAGTACTTC.

This clonotype came up a few times. V gene TRBV12-3 or TRBV12-4 combines with J gene TRBJ2-3, with 10 bases identical to TRBD2. The CDR3 is made up of 14 amino acids. V shed 3 bases, J shed 7 bases, and the junction held 4 bases outside the gene matches. CDR3 loop: CASSFSGGGNTQYF. Here the CDR3 DNA reads TGTGCCAGCAGTTTCAGCGGGGGGGGAAATACGCAGTATTTT.

The chain uses TRBV20-1 and TRBJ2-7; D is undetermined. This CDR3 is built from 13 residues. V shed 3 bases and J shed 3 bases, with 12 bases lying between them. The germline gives CDR1 DFQATT, CDR2 SNEGSKA (reference sequence). CDR3 DNA sequence: TGCAGTGCTAGCCCCGGTTCTATCTACGAGCAGTACTTC. It translates to CSASPGSIYEQYF.

This clonotype was recorded at least ten times. This chain joins TRBV28 and TRBJ1-6, with TRBD1 matching over 7 bases. With 3 bases clipped from V and 9 bases from J, the junction kept 5 bases outside the gene matches. The length of the CDR3 is 14 residues. Germline V gene data show CDR1 as MDHEN and CDR2 as SYDVKM. As DNA, the CDR3 is TGTGCCAGCAGTTTTGGTACAGGGGCTTCACCCCTCCACTTT. Translated: CASSFGTGASPLHF.

The V and J genes are TRBV12-3 or TRBV12-4 and TRBJ2-2; D unclear. The CDR3 sequence is 15 residues long. With 6 bases removed from V and 0 bases from J, the gap between germline ends came to 11 bases. In nucleotides, the CDR3 is TGTGCCAGCAGGGAGACTCCCGCGAACACCGGGGAGCTGTTTTTT. This codes for CASRETPANTGELFF.

This clonotype occurred many times. The CDR3 coding sequence is TGCAGTGCTAGATTGGCGGGAGGGCCCTACGAGCAGTACTTC. Translating it yields CSARLAGGPYEQYF. The chain employs TRBV20-1 and TRBJ2-7; 9 bases line up with TRBD2. There are 14 residues in the CDR3. From germline, CDR1 is DFQATT and CDR2 SNEGSKA (reference sequence). Germline trimming cut 2 bases from V and 2 bases from J; bases unmatched to any gene: 4.

This clonotype was counted ten times or more. The chain has TRBV5-1 and TRBJ2-3, with D perhaps TRBD2 (5 bases). This CDR3 spans 15 amino acids. Trimming cost V 0 bases and J 1 base, with 9 bases left between them. Germline loops: CDR1 SGHRS, CDR2 YFSETQ. CDR3 DNA: TGCGCCAGCAGCTTGGCGGGGTCGCGCACAGATACGCAGTATTTT. Amino acids: CASSLAGSRTDTQYF.

This clonotype was picked up many times. The chain uses TRBV6-5 and TRBJ2-7; 7 bases agree with TRBD2. The J segment lost 3 bases and the V segment lost 4 bases, leaving 9 bases of the junction unmatched. Germline loops: CDR1 MNHEY, CDR2 SVGAGI. The CDR3 is 15 residues long. The CDR3 spells CASSSPGGRLYEQYF. The CDR3 DNA follows: TGTGCCAGCAGTTCCCCGGGAGGTCGCCTCTACGAGCAGTACTTC.

This clonotype was found a few times. The genes are TRBV28 and TRBJ1-6; TRBD1 might be the D (6 bases). With 4 bases removed from V and 10 bases from J, the gap between germline ends came to 14 bases. The CDR3 loop spans 14 amino acids. CDR1 and CDR2 from the germline V gene are MDHEN and SYDVKM. The CDR3 DNA sequence: TGTGCCAGCAGTTCTCGGGGGCTACTATCACCCCTCCACTTT. The encoded protein is CASSSRGLLSPLHF.

The rearrangement links TRBV7-2 to TRBJ2-3; 9 bases are shared with TRBD2. V was pared by 6 bases and J by 2 bases, with 9 bases of the junction left unmatched. The CDR3 is 16 amino acids. The germline V gene has CDR1 SGHTA and CDR2 FQGNSA. CDR3 residues: CASSLLRGGYTDTQYF. The CDR3 DNA reads as TGTGCCAGCAGTCTTCTGCGGGGGGGATACACAGATACGCAGTATTTT.

This clonotype has more than one count but fewer than ten. The V call is TRBV12-3 or TRBV12-4, the J call TRBJ1-6; D is possibly TRBD1 (6 bases). The CDR3 runs to 14 residues. Trimming left V 3 bases short and J 10 bases short, with 13 bases between. CDR3 bases: TGTGCCAGCAGTTTTAGCCAGGGGTTGTCACCCCTCCACTTT. As protein: CASSFSQGLSPLHF.

This clonotype was seen many times. One junction end disagrees with the germline gene, perhaps due to a read error. CDR3 region: CASSPHADSDNEQFF. The CDR3 nucleotides are TGTGCCAGCAGCCCACATGCGGACTCCGACAATGAGCAGTTCTTC. The V and J genes are TRBV3-1 and TRBJ2-1, with D tentatively TRBD2 (5 bases). The V gene's germline CDR1 is LGHDT and CDR2 YNNKEL (reference sequence). The CDR3 loop spans 15 amino acids.

This clonotype was recorded at least ten times. The V call is TRBV28, the J call TRBJ2-3; 10 bases match TRBD2. The CDR3 is 15 amino acids. Germline V CDR1 and CDR2: MDHEN, SYDVKM. After removal of 7 bases from V and 6 bases from J, the junction contained 10 bases not matched to a gene. The CDR3 region has the DNA TGTGCCAGCATACGAAGGCTAGCGGGAGCTGATACGCAGTATTTT. Protein sequence: CASIRRLAGADTQYF.

Here the CDR3 reads CASSTPGADYEQYF. The CDR3 nucleotides read TGTGCCAGCAGCACCCCGGGGGCAGACTACGAGCAGTACTTC. The chain is built from TRBV7-9 and TRBJ2-7; TRBD1 or TRBD2 may be the D gene (6 bases each). CDR3 length: 14 amino acids. The germline V gene encodes CDR1 SEHNR and CDR2 FQNEAQ (reference sequence). With 5 bases removed from V and 3 bases from J, the gap between germline ends came to 14 bases.

This clonotype was seen ten or more times. The rearrangement links TRBV12-3 or TRBV12-4 to TRBJ2-3, with 7 bases lining up with TRBD2. V was pared by 7 bases and J by 1 base, with 8 bases of the junction left unmatched. The CDR3 covers 15 residues. The CDR3 region is CASTVGRGGTDTQYF. The CDR3 nucleotides read TGTGCCAGCACCGTGGGGAGGGGTGGCACAGATACGCAGTATTTT.

In this sample, this clonotype turned up many times. CDR3 residues: CASSLVGAIYNEQFF. The CDR3, as DNA: TGCGCCAGCAGCTTGGTAGGGGCCATCTACAATGAGCAGTTCTTC. The rearrangement uses TRBV5-1 and TRBJ2-1; a weak D match, TRBD1 (5 bases). Germline V gene lookup returns CDR1 SGHRS and CDR2 YFSETQ. V was cut by 0 bases and J by 3 bases, with 10 bases left in between. The CDR3 covers 15 residues.

This clonotype was recorded at least ten times. This chain uses TRBV20-1 with TRBJ2-7; D may be TRBD2 (6 bases). CDR1 DFQATT and CDR2 SNEGSKA come from the germline V gene (reference sequence). The CDR3 runs 13 residues. The germline V and J ends were trimmed by 6 bases and 2 bases, with 14 bases remaining between them. Written as DNA, the CDR3 is TGCAGTGCCCCACTTGGGGAGGCCTACGAGCAGTACTTC. It translates to CSAPLGEAYEQYF.

This clonotype has just a few counts. The V gene is TRBV24-1, the J gene TRBJ1-1; unclear D gene. CDR3 length: 12 residues. Trimming removed 3 bases at V and 4 bases at J, with 5 bases between. CDR1 is KGHDR, CDR2 SFDVKD, per germline. The CDR3, as DNA: TGTGCCACCAGTGATGGGATCACTGAAGCTTTCTTT. This gives the protein CATSDGITEAFF.